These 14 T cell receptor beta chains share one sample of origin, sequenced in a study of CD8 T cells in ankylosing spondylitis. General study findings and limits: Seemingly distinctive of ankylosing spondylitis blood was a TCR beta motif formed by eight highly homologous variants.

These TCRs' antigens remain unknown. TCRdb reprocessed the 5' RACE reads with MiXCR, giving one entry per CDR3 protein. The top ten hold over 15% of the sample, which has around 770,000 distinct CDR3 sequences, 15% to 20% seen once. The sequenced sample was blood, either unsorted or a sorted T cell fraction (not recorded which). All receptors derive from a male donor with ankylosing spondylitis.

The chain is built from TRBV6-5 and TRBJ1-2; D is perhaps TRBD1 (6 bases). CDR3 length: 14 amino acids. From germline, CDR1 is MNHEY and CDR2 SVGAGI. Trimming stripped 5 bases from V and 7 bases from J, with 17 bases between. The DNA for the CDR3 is TGTGCCAGCAGTACCGAACAGGGATTTGGTGGCTACACCTTC. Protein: CASSTEQGFGGYTF.

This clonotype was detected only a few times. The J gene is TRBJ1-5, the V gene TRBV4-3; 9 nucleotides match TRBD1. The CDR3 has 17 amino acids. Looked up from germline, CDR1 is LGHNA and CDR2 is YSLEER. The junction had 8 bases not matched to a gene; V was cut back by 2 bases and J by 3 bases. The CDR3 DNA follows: TGCGCCAGCAGCCAACGGGACAGGGAAACTATCAATCAGCCCCAGCATTTT. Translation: CASSQRDRETINQPQHF.

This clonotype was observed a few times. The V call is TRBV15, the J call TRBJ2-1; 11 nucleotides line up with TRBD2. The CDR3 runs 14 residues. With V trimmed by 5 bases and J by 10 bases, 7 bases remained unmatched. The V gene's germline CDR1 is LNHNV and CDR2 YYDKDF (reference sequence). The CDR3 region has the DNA TGTGCCACCAGCGAACTAGCGGGAGTCAACGAGCAGTTCTTC. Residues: CATSELAGVNEQFF.

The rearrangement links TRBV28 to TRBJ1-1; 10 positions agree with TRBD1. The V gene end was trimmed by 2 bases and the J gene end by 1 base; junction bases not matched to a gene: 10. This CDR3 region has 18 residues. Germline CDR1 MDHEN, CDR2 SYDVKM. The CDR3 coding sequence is TGTGCCAGCAGTTTAGGTCTGGGGACAGGGGTAGGGAACACTGAAGCTTTCTTT. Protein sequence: CASSLGLGTGVGNTEAFF.

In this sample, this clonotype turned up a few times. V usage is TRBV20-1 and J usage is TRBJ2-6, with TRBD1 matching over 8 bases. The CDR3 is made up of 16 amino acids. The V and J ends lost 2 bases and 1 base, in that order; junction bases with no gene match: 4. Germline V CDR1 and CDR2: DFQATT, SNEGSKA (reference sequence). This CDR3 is CSARQGAKSGANVLTF. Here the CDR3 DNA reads TGCAGTGCTAGACAGGGGGCGAAATCTGGGGCCAACGTCCTGACTTTC.

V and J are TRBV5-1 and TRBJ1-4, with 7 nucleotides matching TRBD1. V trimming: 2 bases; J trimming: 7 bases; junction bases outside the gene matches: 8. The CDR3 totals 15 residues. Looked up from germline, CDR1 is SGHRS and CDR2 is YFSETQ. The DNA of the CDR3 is TGCGCCAGCAGCTTCGGTGACAGGGACGGTGAAAAACTGTTTTTT. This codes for CASSFGDRDGEKLFF. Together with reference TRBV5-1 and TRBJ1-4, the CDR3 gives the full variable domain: KAGVTQTPRYLIKTRGQQVTLSCSPISGHRSVSWYQQTPGQGLQFLFEYFSETQRNKGNFPGRFSGRQFSNSRSEMNVSTLELGDSALYLCASSFGDRDGEKLFFGSGTQLSVL.

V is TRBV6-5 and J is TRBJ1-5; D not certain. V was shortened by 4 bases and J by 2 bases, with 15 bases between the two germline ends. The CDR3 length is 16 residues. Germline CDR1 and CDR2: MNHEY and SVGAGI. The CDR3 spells CASSWRGEGRNQPQHF. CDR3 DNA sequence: TGTGCCAGCAGTTGGCGGGGAGAGGGCCGCAATCAGCCCCAGCATTTT.

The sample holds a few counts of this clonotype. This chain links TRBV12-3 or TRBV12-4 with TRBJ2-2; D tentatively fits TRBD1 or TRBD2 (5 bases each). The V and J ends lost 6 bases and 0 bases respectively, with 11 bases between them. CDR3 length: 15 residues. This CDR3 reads CASSRDPSNTGELFF. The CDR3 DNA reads TGTGCCAGCAGCCGGGACCCATCGAACACCGGGGAGCTGTTTTTT.

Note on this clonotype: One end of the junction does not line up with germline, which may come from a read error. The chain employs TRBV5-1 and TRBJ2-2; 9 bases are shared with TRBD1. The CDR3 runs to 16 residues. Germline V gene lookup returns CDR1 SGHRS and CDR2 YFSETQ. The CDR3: CASSYAGTGNTEELFF. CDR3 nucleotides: TGCGCCAGCAGCTACGCCGGGACAGGGAACACCGAGGAGCTGTTTTTT.

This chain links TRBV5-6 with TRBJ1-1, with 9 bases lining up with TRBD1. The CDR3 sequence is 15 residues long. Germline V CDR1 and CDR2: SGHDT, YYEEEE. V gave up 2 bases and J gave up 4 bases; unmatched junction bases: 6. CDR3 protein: CASSFVTGGGTEAFF. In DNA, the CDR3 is TGTGCCAGCAGCTTCGTGACAGGGGGGGGCACTGAAGCTTTCTTT.

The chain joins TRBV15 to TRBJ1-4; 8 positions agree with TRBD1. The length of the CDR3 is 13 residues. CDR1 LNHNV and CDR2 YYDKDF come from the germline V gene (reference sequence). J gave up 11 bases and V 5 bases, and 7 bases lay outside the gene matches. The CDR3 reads CATSGDRGEKLFF. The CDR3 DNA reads TGTGCCACCAGCGGCGACAGGGGTGAGAAACTGTTTTTT.

The CDR3 protein is CSAHLGGQLNTEAFF. The CDR3 coding sequence is TGCAGTGCTCACCTTGGGGGACAGTTGAACACTGAAGCTTTCTTT. The chain combines TRBV20-1 with TRBJ1-1; 7 positions agree with TRBD1. The CDR3 contains 15 residues. After removal of 5 bases from V and 0 bases from J, the junction contained 9 bases not matched to a gene. Germline CDR1 DFQATT, CDR2 SNEGSKA (reference sequence).

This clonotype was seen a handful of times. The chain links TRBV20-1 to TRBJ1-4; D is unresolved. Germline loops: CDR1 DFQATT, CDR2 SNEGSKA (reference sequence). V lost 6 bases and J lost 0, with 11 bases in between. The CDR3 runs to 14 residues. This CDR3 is CSANGRSTNEKLFF. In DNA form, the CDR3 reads TGCAGTGCAAATGGGAGATCAACTAATGAAAAACTGTTTTTT.

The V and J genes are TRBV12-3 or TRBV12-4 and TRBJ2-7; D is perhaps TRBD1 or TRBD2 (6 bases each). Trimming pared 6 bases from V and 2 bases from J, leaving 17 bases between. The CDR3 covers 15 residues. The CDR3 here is CASSPQGLETYEQYF. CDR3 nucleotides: TGTGCCAGCAGCCCACAGGGACTGGAAACCTACGAGCAGTACTTC.